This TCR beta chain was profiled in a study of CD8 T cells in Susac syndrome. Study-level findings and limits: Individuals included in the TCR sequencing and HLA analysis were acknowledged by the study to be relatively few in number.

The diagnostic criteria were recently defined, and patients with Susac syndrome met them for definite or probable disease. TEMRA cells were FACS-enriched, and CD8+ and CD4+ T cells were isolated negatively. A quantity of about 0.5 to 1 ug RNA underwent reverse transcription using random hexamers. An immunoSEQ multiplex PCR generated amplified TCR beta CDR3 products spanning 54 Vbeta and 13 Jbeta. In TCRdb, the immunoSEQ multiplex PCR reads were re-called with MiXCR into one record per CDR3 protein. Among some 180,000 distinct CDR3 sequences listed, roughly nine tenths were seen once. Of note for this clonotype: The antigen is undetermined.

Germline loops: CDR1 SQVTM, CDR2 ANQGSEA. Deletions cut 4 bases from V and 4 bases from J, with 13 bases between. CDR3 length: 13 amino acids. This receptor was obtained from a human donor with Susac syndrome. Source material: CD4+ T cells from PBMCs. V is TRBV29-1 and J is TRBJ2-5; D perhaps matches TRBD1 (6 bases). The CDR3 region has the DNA TGCAGCGTTGTCCCTGGACAGACAGAGACCCAGTACTTC. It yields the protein CSVVPGQTETQYF.